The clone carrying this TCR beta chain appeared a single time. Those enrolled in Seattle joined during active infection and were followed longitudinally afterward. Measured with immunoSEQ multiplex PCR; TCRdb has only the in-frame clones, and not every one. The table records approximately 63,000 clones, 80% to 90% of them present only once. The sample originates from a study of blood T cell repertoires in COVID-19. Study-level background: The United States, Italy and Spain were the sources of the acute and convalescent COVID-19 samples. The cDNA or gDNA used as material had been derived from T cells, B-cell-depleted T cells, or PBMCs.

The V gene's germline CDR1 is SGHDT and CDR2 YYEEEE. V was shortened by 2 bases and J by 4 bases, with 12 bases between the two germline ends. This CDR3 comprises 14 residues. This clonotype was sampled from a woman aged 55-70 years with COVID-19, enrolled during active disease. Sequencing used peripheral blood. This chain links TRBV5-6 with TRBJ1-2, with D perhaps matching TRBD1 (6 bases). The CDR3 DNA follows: TGTGCCAGCAGCTTCGGGGGGCTGGGCTATGGCTACACCTTC. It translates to CASSFGGLGYGYTF.